The sequence of this T cell receptor beta chain was determined in a study of cytomegalovirus exposure and HLA in healthy donors. The study, taken as a whole, reports: When analyzed later, a missense DCLRE1C variant was found to be linked to TCR beta V- and J-gene trimming. Upon later analysis, HLA-associated TCR beta chains proved more clonally expanded than other, equally common chains. The study flagged 150 to 200 TCR beta chains as cytomegalovirus-associated.

Germline V gives CDR1 MDHEN, CDR2 SYDVKM. V was pared by 6 bases and J by 6 bases, with 17 bases between. The CDR3 covers 14 residues. Donors sampled were nominally healthy, though unrecorded immune exposures were likely. There are a few counts of this clone. Its specificity is unknown. 60 Vbeta and 13 Jbeta primers were used in PCR. Sequencing was performed with immunoSEQ multiplex PCR; in TCRdb, only in-frame clones are kept and a portion is missing. The sample holds some 170,000 clones; roughly 81% are singletons and the top ten take roughly 4.5%. Specimen: PBMCs. The V call is TRBV28, the J call TRBJ1-2, with D possibly TRBD1 on 5 matching bases. This receptor was obtained from a woman between 18 and 29 years old in good health and CMV-seropositive. The CDR3 coding sequence is TGTGCCAGCAGGGGGGGAAAGGGGATTGATGGCTACACCTTC. Translation gives CASRGGKGIDGYTF.